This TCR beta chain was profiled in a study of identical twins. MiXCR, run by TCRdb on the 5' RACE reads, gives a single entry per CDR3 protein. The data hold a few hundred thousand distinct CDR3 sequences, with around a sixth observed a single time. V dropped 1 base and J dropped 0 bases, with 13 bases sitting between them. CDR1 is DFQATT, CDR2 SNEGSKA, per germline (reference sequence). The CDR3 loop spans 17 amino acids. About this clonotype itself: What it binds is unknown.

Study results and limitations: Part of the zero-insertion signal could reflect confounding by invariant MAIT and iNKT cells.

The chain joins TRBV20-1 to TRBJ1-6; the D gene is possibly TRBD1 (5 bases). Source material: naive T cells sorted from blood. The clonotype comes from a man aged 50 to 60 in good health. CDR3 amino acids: CSARGGRASSYNSPLHF. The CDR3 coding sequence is TGCAGTGCTAGAGGGGGCAGGGCAAGCTCCTATAATTCACCCCTCCACTTT.